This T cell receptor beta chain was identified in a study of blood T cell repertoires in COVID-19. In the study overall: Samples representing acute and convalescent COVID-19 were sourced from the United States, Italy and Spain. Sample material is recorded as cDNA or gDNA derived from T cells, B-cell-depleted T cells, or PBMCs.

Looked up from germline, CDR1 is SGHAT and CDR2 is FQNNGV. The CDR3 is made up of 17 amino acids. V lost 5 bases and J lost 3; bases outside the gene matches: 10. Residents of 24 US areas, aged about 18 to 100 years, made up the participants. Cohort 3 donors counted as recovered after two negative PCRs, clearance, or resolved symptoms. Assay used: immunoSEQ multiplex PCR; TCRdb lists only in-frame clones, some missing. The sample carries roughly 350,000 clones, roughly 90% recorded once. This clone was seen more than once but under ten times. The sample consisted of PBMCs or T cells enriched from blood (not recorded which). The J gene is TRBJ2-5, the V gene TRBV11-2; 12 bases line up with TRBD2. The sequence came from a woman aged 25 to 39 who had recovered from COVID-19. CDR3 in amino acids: CASSNYLAGGVKETQYF. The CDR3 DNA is TGTGCCAGCAGCAACTACCTAGCGGGGGGGGTGAAAGAGACCCAGTACTTC.